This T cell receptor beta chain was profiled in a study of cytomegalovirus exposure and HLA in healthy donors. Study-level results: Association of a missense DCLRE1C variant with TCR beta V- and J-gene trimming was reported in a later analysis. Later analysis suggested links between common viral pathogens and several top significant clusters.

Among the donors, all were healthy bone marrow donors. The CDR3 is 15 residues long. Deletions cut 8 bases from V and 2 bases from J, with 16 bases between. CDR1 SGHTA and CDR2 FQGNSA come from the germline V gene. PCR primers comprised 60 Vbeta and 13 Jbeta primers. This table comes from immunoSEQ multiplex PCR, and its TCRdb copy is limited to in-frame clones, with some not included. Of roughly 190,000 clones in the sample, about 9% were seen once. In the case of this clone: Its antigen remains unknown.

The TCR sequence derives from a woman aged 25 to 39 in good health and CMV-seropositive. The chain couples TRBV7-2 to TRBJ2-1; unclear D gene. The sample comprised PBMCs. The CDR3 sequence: CASPRPPFTYNEQFF. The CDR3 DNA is TGTGCCAGCCCTAGACCCCCTTTTACCTACAATGAGCAGTTCTTC.